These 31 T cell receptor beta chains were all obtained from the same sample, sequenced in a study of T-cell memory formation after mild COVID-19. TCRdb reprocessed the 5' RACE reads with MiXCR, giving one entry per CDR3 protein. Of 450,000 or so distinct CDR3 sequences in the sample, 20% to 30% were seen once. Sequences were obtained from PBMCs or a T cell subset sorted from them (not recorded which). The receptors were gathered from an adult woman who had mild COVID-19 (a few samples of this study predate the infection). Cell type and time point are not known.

CDR3 amino acids: CASISTRQGVETQYF. The CDR3 DNA follows: TGCGCCAGCATCTCCACGAGACAGGGTGTGGAGACCCAGTACTTC. V usage is TRBV5-1 and J usage is TRBJ2-5; the match to TRBD1 covers 7 bases. Germline V CDR1 and CDR2: SGHRS, YFSETQ. The length of the CDR3 is 15 residues. V gave up 6 bases and J gave up 5 bases; unmatched junction bases: 13.

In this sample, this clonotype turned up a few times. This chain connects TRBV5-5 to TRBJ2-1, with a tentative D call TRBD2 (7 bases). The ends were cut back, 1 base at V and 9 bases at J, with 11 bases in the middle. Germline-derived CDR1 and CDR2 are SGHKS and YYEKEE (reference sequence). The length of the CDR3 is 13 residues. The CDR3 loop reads CASSLRGGGEQFF. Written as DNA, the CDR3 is TGTGCCAGCAGCTTGAGGGGGGGTGGTGAGCAGTTCTTC.

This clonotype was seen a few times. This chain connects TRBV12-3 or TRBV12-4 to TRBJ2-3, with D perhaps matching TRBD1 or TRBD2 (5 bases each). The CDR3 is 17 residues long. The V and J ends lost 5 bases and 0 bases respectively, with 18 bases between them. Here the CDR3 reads CASSPGTDGASTDTQYF. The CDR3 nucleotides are TGTGCCAGCAGTCCCGGGACGGATGGGGCTAGCACAGATACGCAGTATTTT.

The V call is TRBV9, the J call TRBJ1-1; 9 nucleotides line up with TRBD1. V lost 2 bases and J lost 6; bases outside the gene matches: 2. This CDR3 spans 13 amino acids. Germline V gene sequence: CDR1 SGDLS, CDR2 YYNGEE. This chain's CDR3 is CASSVRTGAEAFF. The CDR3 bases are TGTGCCAGCAGCGTCAGGACAGGGGCTGAAGCTTTCTTT.

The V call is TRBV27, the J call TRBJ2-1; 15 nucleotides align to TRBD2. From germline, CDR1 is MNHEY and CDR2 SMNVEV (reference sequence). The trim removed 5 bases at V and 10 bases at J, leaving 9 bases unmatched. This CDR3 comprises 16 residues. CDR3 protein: CASSRGTSGGSREQFF. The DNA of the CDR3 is TGTGCCAGCAGTCGCGGGACTAGCGGGGGGTCACGCGAGCAGTTCTTC.

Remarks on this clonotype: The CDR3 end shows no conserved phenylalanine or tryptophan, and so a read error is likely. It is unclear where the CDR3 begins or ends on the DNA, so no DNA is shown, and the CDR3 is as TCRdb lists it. CDR3 loop: CASRRRDQLRGI. The V call is TRBV21-1, the J call TRBJ1-1. TRBV21-1 constitutes a pseudogene. The CDR3 region is 12 residues in length, termini included.

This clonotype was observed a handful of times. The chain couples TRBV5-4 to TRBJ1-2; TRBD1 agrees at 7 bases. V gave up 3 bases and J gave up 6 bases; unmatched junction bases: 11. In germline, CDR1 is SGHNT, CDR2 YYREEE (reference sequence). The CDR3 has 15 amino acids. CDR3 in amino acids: CASSSERTGGDGYTF. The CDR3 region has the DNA TGTGCCAGCAGCTCCGAGCGGACAGGCGGCGATGGCTACACCTTC.

The CDR3 protein is CASSIDASTDTQYF. Written as DNA, the CDR3 is TGTGCCAGCAGCATCGACGCCAGCACAGATACGCAGTATTTT. V gene TRBV7-8 combines with J gene TRBJ2-3; D not certain. This CDR3 spans 14 amino acids. The V and J ends lost 5 bases and 0 bases respectively, with 9 bases between them. Germline lookup yields CDR1 SGHVS and CDR2 FQNEAQ.

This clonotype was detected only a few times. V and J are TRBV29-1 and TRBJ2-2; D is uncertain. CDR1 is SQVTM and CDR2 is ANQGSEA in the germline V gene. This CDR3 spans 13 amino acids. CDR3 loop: CSYKHDQTGELFF. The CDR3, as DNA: TGCAGTTACAAGCACGACCAAACCGGGGAGCTGTTTTTT.

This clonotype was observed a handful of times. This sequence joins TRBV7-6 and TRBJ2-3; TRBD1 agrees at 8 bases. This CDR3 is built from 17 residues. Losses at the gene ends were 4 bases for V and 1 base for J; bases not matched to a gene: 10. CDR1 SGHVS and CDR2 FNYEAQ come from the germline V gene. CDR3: CASSSKPGGLRTDTQYF. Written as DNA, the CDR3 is TGTGCCAGCAGCTCCAAGCCAGGGGGCCTCCGCACAGATACGCAGTATTTT.

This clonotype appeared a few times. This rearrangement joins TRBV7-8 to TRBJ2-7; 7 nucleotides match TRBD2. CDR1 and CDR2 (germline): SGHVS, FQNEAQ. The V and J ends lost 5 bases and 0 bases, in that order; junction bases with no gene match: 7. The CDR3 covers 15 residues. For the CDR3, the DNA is TGTGCCAGCAGCATCAAGCGGGACCGCTCCTACGAGCAGTACTTC. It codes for CASSIKRDRSYEQYF.

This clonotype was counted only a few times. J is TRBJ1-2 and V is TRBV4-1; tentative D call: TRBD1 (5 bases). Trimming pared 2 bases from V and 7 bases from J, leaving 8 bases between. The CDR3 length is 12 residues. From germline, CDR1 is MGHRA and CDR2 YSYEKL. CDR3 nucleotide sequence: TGCGCCAGCAGCCAACTCCAGGGTGGCTACACCTTC. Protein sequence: CASSQLQGGYTF.

Written as DNA, the CDR3 is TGTGCCAGCAGCCCTGACAGGGGGCCTGGCACAGATACGCAGTATTTT. Protein product: CASSPDRGPGTDTQYF. The chain employs TRBV7-2 and TRBJ2-3; 10 nucleotides align to TRBD1. The germline V gene has CDR1 SGHTA and CDR2 FQGNSA. The V and J ends lost 5 bases and 1 base, in that order; junction bases with no gene match: 6. This CDR3 has 16 residues.

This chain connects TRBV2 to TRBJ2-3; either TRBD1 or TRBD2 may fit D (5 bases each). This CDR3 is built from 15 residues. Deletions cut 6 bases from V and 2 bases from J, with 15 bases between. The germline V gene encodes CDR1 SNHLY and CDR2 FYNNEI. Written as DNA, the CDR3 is TGTGCCAGCAGATTCACATTGGGGGTCACAGATACGCAGTATTTT. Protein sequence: CASRFTLGVTDTQYF.

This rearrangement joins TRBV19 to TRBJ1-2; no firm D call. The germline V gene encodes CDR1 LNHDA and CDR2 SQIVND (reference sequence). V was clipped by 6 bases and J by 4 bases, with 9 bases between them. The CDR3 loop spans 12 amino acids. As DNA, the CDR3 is TGTGCCAGTAGCAGATATGGCTATGGCTACACCTTC. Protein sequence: CASSRYGYGYTF. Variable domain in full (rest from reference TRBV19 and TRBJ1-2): DGGITQSPKYLFRKEGQNVTLSCEQNLNHDAMYWYRQDPGQGLRLIYYSQIVNDFQKGDIAEGYSVSREKKESFPLTVTSAQKNPTAFYLCASSRYGYGYTFGSGTRLTVV.

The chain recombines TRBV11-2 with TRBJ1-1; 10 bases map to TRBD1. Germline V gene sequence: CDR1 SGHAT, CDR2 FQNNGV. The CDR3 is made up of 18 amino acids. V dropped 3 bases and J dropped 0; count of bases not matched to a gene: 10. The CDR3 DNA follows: TGTGCCAGCAGCTTGGGTAGAGGACAGGGGGTAATGAACACTGAAGCTTTCTTT. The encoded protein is CASSLGRGQGVMNTEAFF. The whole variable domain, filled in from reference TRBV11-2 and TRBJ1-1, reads EAGVAQSPRYKIIEKRQSVAFWCNPISGHATLYWYQQILGQGPKLLIQFQNNGVVDDSQLPKDRFSAERLKGVDSTLKIQPAKLEDSAVYLCASSLGRGQGVMNTEAFFGQGTRLTVV.

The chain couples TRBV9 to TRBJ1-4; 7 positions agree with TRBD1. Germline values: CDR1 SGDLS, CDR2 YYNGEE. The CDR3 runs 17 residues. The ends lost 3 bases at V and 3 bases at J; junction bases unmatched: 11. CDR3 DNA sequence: TGTGCCAGCAGCGGGAGACAGGGTTTTGGGGCTAATGAAAAACTGTTTTTT. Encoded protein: CASSGRQGFGANEKLFF. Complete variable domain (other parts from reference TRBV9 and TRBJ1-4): DSGVTQTPKHLITATGQRVTLRCSPRSGDLSVYWYQQSLDQGLQFLIQYYNGEERAKGNILERFSAQQFPDLHSELNLSSLELGDSALYFCASSGRQGFGANEKLFFGSGTQLSVL.

For the CDR3, the DNA is TGTGCCAGCAGTGAAGCGGCGAAGGTTCCCTATGGCTACACCTTC. It codes for CASSEAAKVPYGYTF. The chain joins TRBV6-1 to TRBJ1-2; D remains unclear. The V end lost 0 bases, the J end lost 4 bases, and 12 bases lay between the germline ends. The CDR3 runs 15 residues. The germline V gene encodes CDR1 MNHNS and CDR2 SASEGT.

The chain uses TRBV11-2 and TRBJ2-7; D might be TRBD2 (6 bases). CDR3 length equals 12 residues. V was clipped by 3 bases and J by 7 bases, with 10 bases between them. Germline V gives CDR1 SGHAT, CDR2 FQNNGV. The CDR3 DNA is TGTGCCAGCAGCTTGCCGGGGAGGGAGCAGTACTTC. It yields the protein CASSLPGREQYF.

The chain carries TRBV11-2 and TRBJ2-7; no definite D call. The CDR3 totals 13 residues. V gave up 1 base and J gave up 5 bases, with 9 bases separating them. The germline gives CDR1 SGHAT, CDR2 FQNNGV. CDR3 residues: CASSLGVKDEQYF. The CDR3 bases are TGTGCCAGCAGCTTAGGGGTCAAGGACGAGCAGTACTTC. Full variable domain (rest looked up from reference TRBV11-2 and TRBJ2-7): EAGVAQSPRYKIIEKRQSVAFWCNPISGHATLYWYQQILGQGPKLLIQFQNNGVVDDSQLPKDRFSAERLKGVDSTLKIQPAKLEDSAVYLCASSLGVKDEQYFGPGTRLTVT.

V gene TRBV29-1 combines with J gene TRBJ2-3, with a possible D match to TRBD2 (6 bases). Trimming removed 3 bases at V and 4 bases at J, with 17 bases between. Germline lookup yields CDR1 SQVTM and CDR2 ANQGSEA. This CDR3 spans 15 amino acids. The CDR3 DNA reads TGCAGCGTTGATGTAAGGGCGGGGTGGGCAGATACGCAGTATTTT. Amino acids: CSVDVRAGWADTQYF.

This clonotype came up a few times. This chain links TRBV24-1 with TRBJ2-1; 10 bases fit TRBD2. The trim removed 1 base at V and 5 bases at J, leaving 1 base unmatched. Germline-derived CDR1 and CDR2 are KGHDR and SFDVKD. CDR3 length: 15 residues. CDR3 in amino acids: CATSDLAGGDNEQFF. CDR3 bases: TGTGCCACCAGTGATTTAGCGGGAGGGGACAATGAGCAGTTCTTC.

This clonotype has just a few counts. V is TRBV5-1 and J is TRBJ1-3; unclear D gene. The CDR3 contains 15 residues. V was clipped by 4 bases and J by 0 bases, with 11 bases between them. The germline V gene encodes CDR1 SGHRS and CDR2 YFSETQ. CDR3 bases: TGCGCCAGCAGCCCGGACGGCACCTCTGGAAACACCATATATTTT. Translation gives CASSPDGTSGNTIYF.

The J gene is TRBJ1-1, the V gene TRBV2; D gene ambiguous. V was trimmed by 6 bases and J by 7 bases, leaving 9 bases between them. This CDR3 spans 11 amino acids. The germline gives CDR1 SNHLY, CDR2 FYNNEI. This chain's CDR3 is CASRPGNEAFF. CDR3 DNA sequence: TGTGCCAGCAGGCCGGGGAATGAAGCTTTCTTT.

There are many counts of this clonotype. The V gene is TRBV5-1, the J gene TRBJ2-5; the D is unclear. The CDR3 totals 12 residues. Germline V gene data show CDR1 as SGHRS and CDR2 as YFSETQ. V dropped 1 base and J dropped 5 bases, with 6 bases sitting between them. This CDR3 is CASSLRGETQYF. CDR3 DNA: TGCGCCAGCAGCTTGCGTGGGGAGACCCAGTACTTC.

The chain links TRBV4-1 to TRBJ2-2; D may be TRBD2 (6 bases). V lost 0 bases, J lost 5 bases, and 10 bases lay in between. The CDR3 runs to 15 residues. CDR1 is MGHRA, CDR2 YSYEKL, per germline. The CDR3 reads CASSQEGRSTGELFF. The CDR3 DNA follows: TGCGCCAGCAGCCAAGAGGGGAGGTCAACCGGGGAGCTGTTTTTT.

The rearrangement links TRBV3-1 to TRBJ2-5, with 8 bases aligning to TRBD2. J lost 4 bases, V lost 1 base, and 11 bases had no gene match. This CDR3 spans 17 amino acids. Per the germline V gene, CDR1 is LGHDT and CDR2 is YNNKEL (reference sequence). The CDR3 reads CASSQGAGRALGETQYF. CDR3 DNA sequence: TGTGCCAGCAGCCAAGGCGCCGGGAGGGCTTTAGGAGAGACCCAGTACTTC.

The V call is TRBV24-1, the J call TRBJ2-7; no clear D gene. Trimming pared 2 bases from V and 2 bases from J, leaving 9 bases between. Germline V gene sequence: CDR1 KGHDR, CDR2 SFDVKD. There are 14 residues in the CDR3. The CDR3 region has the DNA TGTGCCACCAGTGATTCAACAGCTACCTACGAGCAGTACTTC. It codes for CATSDSTATYEQYF.

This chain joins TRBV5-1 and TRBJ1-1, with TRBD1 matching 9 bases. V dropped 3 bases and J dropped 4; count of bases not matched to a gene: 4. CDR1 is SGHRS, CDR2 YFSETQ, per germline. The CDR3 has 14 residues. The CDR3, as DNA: TGCGCCAGCAGCTCTGGGACAGGGAGCACTGAAGCTTTCTTT. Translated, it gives CASSSGTGSTEAFF.

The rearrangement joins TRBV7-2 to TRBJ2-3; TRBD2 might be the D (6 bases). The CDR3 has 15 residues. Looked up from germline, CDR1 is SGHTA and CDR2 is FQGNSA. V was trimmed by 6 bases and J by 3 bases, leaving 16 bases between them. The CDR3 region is CASRIDGGRTDTQYF. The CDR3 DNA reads TGTGCCAGCAGAATTGACGGGGGACGAACAGATACGCAGTATTTT.

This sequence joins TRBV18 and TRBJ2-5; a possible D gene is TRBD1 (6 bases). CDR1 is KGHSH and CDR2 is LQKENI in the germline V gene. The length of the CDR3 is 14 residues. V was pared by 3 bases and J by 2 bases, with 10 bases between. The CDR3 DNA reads TGTGCCAGCTCACCTGACAGGTTACAAGAGACCCAGTACTTC. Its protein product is CASSPDRLQETQYF.